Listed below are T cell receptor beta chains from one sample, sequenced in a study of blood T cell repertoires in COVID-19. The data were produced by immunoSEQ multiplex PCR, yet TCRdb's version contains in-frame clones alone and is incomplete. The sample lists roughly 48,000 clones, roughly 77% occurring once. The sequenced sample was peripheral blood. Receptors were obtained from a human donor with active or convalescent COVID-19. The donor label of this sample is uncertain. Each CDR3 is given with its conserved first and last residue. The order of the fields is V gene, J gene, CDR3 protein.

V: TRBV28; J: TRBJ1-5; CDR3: CASIPGQGNYQPQHF
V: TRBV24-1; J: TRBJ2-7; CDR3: CATQGGPSYEQYF
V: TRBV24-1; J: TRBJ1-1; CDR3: CATSDRRDTEAFF
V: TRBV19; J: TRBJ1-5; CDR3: CASSTRLTGGNQPQHF
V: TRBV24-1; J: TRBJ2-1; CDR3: CATSEQYNEQFF
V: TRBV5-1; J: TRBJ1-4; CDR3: CASSPGGEKLFF
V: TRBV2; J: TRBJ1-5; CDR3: CASSARGLGNQPQHF
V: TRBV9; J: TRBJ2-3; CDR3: CASSQGVAGVHTQYF
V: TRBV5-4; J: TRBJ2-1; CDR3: CASSLPGTGGYNEQFF
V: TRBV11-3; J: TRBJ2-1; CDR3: CASSLLAGGDYEQFF
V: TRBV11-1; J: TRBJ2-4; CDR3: CASSLQGPKNIQYF
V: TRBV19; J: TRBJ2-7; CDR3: CASSISGSLSYEQYF
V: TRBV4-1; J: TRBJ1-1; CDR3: CASSHGVLEAFF
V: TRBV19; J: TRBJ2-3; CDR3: CASSITAELAGGPRADTQYF
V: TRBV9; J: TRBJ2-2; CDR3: CASSVGTSGNTGELFF
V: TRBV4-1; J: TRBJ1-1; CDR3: CASSQDRGRGTEAFF
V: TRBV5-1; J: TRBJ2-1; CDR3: CASSEGQEYNEQFF
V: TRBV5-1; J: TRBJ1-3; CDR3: CASSLNRNSGNTIYF
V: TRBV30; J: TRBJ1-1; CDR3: CAWSVGGPEAFF
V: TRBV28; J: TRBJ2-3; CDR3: CASGSTSTDTQYF
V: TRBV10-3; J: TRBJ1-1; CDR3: CAIRGTGDSEAFF
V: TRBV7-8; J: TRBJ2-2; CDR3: CASTKSQGNTGELFF
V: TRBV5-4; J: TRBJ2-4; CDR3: CASSLVQDKNIQYF
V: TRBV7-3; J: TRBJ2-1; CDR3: CASSLIPGLADSSYNEQFF
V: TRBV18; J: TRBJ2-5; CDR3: CASSPQAGETQYF
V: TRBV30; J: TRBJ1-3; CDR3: CAWSFKDFIRNTIYF
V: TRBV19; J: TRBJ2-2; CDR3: CASSTTITGELFF
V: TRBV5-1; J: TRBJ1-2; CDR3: CASSLTDVNYGYTF
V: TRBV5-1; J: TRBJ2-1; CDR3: CASSFTSGTFYNEQFF
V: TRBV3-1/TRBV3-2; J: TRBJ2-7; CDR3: CASSPHGSTQAYEQYF
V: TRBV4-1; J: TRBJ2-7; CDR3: CASSQDFGGSYEQYF
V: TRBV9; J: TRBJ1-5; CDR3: CASSVDFQGSPQHF
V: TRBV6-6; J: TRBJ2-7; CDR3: CASSFSYEQYF
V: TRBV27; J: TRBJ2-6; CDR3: CASSLRAGANVLTF
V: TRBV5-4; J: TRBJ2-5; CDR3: CASSFKLADQETQYF
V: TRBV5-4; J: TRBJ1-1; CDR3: CASSYQENTEAFF
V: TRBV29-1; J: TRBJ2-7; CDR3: CSVTLAGVFYEQYF
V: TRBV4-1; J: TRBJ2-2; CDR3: CASSQEGKRLNTGELFF
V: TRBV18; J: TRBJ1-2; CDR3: CASYPGQGLVYGYTF
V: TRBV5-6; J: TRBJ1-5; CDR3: CASRRELGQGDHQPQHF
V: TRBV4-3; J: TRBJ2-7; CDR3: CASSLQDRGPYEQYF
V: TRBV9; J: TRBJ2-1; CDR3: CASSARTGGGNEQFF
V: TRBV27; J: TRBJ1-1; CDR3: CASSLLGGREAFF
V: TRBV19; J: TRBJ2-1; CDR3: CASSSPNSYNEQFF
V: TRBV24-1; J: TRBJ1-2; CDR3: CATRETGGDDGYTF
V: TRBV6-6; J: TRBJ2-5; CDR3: CASSRLTGSGSYF